These T cell receptor beta chains were read from a single sample in a study of blood T cell repertoires in COVID-19. Libraries were prepared by immunoSEQ multiplex PCR; TCRdb keeps only in-frame clonotypes and omits some of them. The sample has under 250,000 clones, about 80% seen once; the top ten hold over 7.5%. Sequenced material: peripheral blood. These receptors all come from a man older than 75 with acute or convalescent COVID-19. The conserved cysteine and the conserved F or W are not part of the CDR3 here. D genes are given only for firm matches. A clone size is listed for some rows: how often the clone was seen (once, few, many), or a class if it is expanded.

D	size	V	J	CDR3
TRBD2	NA	TRBV18	TRBJ2-2	ASSPLPGGPNTGELF
TRBD1	NA	TRBV30	TRBJ1-1	AWSPQGVTGLTF
TRBD1	few	TRBV19	TRBJ2-7	ASSIFWSETGSSYEQY
NA	NA	TRBV28	TRBJ2-1	ASSHQGRNDNEQF
TRBD1	NA	TRBV7-8	TRBJ2-7	ASSPRTGSYEQY
TRBD1	once	TRBV12-5	TRBJ1-5	ASGELGQGSNQPQH
NA	few	TRBV28	TRBJ1-2	ASSLPAGANYGYT
TRBD1	NA	TRBV6-5	TRBJ2-2	ASSYWTGLSGELF
TRBD1	NA	TRBV24-1	TRBJ1-2	ATSEPGQGIYGYT
NA	NA	TRBV30	TRBJ1-1	AWKWHGNTEAF
TRBD1	once	TRBV5-8	TRBJ2-6	ASSLQGASGANVLT
TRBD1	NA	TRBV5-8	TRBJ2-3	ASSTGQVVRTDTQY
NA	many	TRBV5-1	TRBJ1-1	ASSLAGGGNTEAF
NA	NA	TRBV29-1	TRBJ2-1	SVGSGRLNEQF
NA	NA	TRBV4-1	TRBJ1-6	ASSQEQGWGSPLH
TRBD1	NA	TRBV5-5	TRBJ1-3	ASSSRPNRQGYSGNTIY
NA	NA	TRBV6-5	TRBJ2-7	ASSSTGASYEQY
NA	NA	TRBV6-5	TRBJ2-2	ASLDRFTTGELF
TRBD2	NA	TRBV29-1	TRBJ2-7	SVEFGGGWDEQY
TRBD1	NA	TRBV2	TRBJ1-4	ASSGDRGQEKLF
NA	NA	TRBV5-1	TRBJ1-6	ASSLPTGSGGSPLH
TRBD1	NA	TRBV2	TRBJ1-2	ASSDRGYSYGYT
NA	NA	TRBV11-2	TRBJ1-1	ASSSYYRENTEAF
NA	NA	TRBV7-9	TRBJ1-4	ASSLGQIEKLF
TRBD2	NA	TRBV27	TRBJ2-3	ASSQIGTSATDTQY
TRBD2	NA	TRBV5-1	TRBJ2-2	ASSDVGLANTGELF
NA	NA	TRBV28	TRBJ1-2	ASRRDTYGYT
TRBD2	many	TRBV5-1	TRBJ2-7	ASSSLPGGNLYEQY
TRBD1	few	TRBV6-4	TRBJ1-2	ASSDSPGAGGAHGYT
TRBD1	NA	TRBV7-3	TRBJ2-5	ASSPRTGEFWY
TRBD1	once	TRBV27	TRBJ1-1	ASRRSGGTEAF
NA	few	TRBV6-5	TRBJ1-6	ASSYGREPLH
NA	NA	TRBV2	TRBJ2-6	ASDSSGANVLT
NA	NA	TRBV5-1	TRBJ2-7	ASSLGGVRSYSYEQY
TRBD1	NA	TRBV18	TRBJ2-3	ASSPFAGDRGVTDTQY
TRBD1	NA	TRBV6-5	TRBJ1-3	ASSYSNRGRGNTIY
NA	NA	TRBV7-9	TRBJ2-2	ASSKGQQDTGELF
TRBD1	NA	TRBV5-4	TRBJ2-7	ASSFSGTGALYEQY